This is a list of T cell receptor beta chains from one sample in a study of shared clonotypes between healthy human individuals. The assay was immunoSEQ multiplex PCR, and TCRdb's table has in-frame clones only and misses some. The table includes around 1.9 million clones, 85% to 95% detected once. Sequencing was carried out using naive CD8+ T cells from PBMCs. Source of these receptors: a man younger than 35 in good health. Some clones in this sample may be carry-over from other donors' samples. Each CDR3 is given with its conserved first and last residue. The order of the fields is D gene, V gene, clone size, J gene, CDR3 length, CDR3 protein, CDR3 DNA. D genes are given only for firm matches. Clone size appears in some rows only: once, few, many, or a class for an expanded clone.

d_call: TRBD1; v_call: TRBV5-6; clone_size: -; j_call: TRBJ1-2; cdr3_length: 18; cdr3_aa: CASSGDRGLDGLEYGYTF; cdr3_nt: TGTGCCAGCAGCGGGGACAGGGGGCTCGACGGCCTCGAATATGGCTACACCTTC
d_call: TRBD2; v_call: TRBV6-4; clone_size: -; j_call: TRBJ2-1; cdr3_length: 13; cdr3_aa: CASSDGTSSEQFF; cdr3_nt: TGTGCCAGCAGTGACGGGACTAGCAGTGAGCAGTTCTTC
d_call: -; v_call: TRBV27; clone_size: -; j_call: TRBJ2-1; cdr3_length: 14; cdr3_aa: CASSPTASYNEQFF; cdr3_nt: TGTGCCAGCAGCCCGACAGCCTCCTACAATGAGCAGTTCTTC
d_call: -; v_call: TRBV13; clone_size: -; j_call: TRBJ2-7; cdr3_length: 14; cdr3_aa: CASSSGDEGYEQYF; cdr3_nt: TGTGCCAGCAGCTCCGGAGACGAGGGGTACGAGCAGTACTTC
d_call: TRBD2; v_call: TRBV7-2; clone_size: -; j_call: TRBJ2-7; cdr3_length: 15; cdr3_aa: CASSPASGPSGEQYF; cdr3_nt: TGTGCCAGCAGCCCCGCTAGCGGGCCTTCTGGAGAGCAGTACTTC
d_call: -; v_call: TRBV27; clone_size: -; j_call: TRBJ2-1; cdr3_length: 8; cdr3_aa: CATEEQFF; cdr3_nt: TGTGCCACCGAAGAGCAGTTCTTC
d_call: -; v_call: TRBV7-8; clone_size: -; j_call: TRBJ2-7; cdr3_length: 14; cdr3_aa: CASSLSGWTYEQYF; cdr3_nt: TGTGCCAGCAGCTTAAGCGGGTGGACCTACGAGCAGTACTTC
d_call: -; v_call: TRBV9; clone_size: -; j_call: TRBJ2-2; cdr3_length: 14; cdr3_aa: CASSVGQRPGELFF; cdr3_nt: TGTGCCAGCAGCGTAGGGCAAAGACCCGGGGAGCTGTTTTTT
d_call: TRBD1; v_call: TRBV11-2; clone_size: -; j_call: TRBJ2-1; cdr3_length: 14; cdr3_aa: CASTGQGSYNEQFF; cdr3_nt: TGTGCCAGCACCGGACAGGGCTCCTACAATGAGCAGTTCTTC
d_call: TRBD1; v_call: TRBV27; clone_size: -; j_call: TRBJ2-7; cdr3_length: 15; cdr3_aa: CASSFLRDRGYEQYF; cdr3_nt: TGTGCCAGCAGTTTCCTCCGGGACAGGGGCTACGAGCAGTACTTC
d_call: TRBD2; v_call: TRBV19; clone_size: -; j_call: TRBJ2-7; cdr3_length: 15; cdr3_aa: CASSMGLAGAHEQYF; cdr3_nt: TGTGCCAGTAGTATGGGACTAGCGGGAGCCCACGAGCAGTACTTC
d_call: -; v_call: TRBV4-1; clone_size: -; j_call: TRBJ2-5; cdr3_length: 16; cdr3_aa: CASSLPTDLVGETQYF; cdr3_nt: TGCGCCAGCAGCCTCCCAACCGACCTGGTGGGGGAGACCCAGTACTTC
d_call: TRBD2; v_call: TRBV5-1; clone_size: -; j_call: TRBJ2-1; cdr3_length: 17; cdr3_aa: CASTRSGTSGLHNEQFF; cdr3_nt: TGCGCCAGCACCCGCTCTGGGACTAGCGGGTTACACAATGAGCAGTTCTTC
d_call: -; v_call: TRBV19; clone_size: -; j_call: TRBJ2-7; cdr3_length: 13; cdr3_aa: CASSILQGYEQYF; cdr3_nt: TGTGCCAGTAGTATATTACAGGGCTACGAGCAGTACTTC
d_call: -; v_call: TRBV6-1; clone_size: -; j_call: TRBJ1-1; cdr3_length: 13; cdr3_aa: CASSFTPYTEAFF; cdr3_nt: TGTGCCAGCAGTTTCACACCGTACACTGAAGCTTTCTTT
d_call: TRBD1; v_call: TRBV28; clone_size: once; j_call: TRBJ1-2; cdr3_length: 18; cdr3_aa: CASSLTGTGNVANYGYTF; cdr3_nt: TGTGCCAGCAGTCTAACCGGGACAGGGAATGTGGCTAACTATGGCTACACCTTC
d_call: -; v_call: TRBV29-1; clone_size: -; j_call: TRBJ1-1; cdr3_length: 14; cdr3_aa: CSGLTGILNTEAFF; cdr3_nt: TGCAGCGGATTGACAGGCATATTGAACACTGAAGCTTTCTTT
d_call: -; v_call: TRBV27; clone_size: -; j_call: TRBJ1-1; cdr3_length: 14; cdr3_aa: CASSLSFRFAEAFF; cdr3_nt: TGTGCCAGCAGTTTATCCTTCCGTTTCGCTGAAGCTTTCTTT
d_call: TRBD1; v_call: TRBV7-9; clone_size: -; j_call: TRBJ2-1; cdr3_length: 16; cdr3_aa: CASRPGQGPPYNEQFF; cdr3_nt: TGTGCCAGCAGACCGGGACAGGGTCCGCCCTACAATGAGCAGTTCTTC
d_call: -; v_call: TRBV11-2; clone_size: -; j_call: TRBJ1-1; cdr3_length: 16; cdr3_aa: CASSTPPRAPGTEAFF; cdr3_nt: TGTGCCAGCAGCACCCCCCCCAGGGCCCCCGGGACTGAAGCTTTCTTT
d_call: TRBD1; v_call: TRBV9; clone_size: -; j_call: TRBJ2-7; cdr3_length: 14; cdr3_aa: CASSVQGADDEQYF; cdr3_nt: TGTGCCAGCAGCGTCCAGGGGGCGGATGATGAGCAGTACTTC
d_call: -; v_call: TRBV6-1; clone_size: -; j_call: TRBJ1-4; cdr3_length: 16; cdr3_aa: CASSEIGRKGDEKLFF; cdr3_nt: TGTGCCAGCAGTGAAATTGGCCGAAAGGGGGATGAAAAACTGTTTTTT
d_call: TRBD1; v_call: TRBV27; clone_size: -; j_call: TRBJ2-7; cdr3_length: 16; cdr3_aa: CASSSSSGTVSYEQYF; cdr3_nt: TGTGCCAGCAGTTCCTCCTCCGGGACAGTCTCCTACGAGCAGTACTTC
d_call: -; v_call: TRBV30; clone_size: -; j_call: TRBJ2-1; cdr3_length: 13; cdr3_aa: CAWKESSYNEQFF; cdr3_nt: TGTGCCTGGAAAGAGAGCTCCTACAATGAGCAGTTCTTC
d_call: -; v_call: TRBV10-2; clone_size: few; j_call: TRBJ1-3; cdr3_length: 11; cdr3_aa: CASRTGNTIYF; cdr3_nt: TGCGCCAGCAGAACTGGAAACACCATATATTTT
d_call: TRBD1; v_call: TRBV9; clone_size: -; j_call: TRBJ1-2; cdr3_length: 14; cdr3_aa: CASSVNQGDYGYTF; cdr3_nt: TGTGCCAGCAGCGTAAATCAGGGGGACTATGGCTACACCTTC
d_call: -; v_call: TRBV27; clone_size: -; j_call: TRBJ2-7; cdr3_length: 13; cdr3_aa: CASSYGKNYEQYF; cdr3_nt: TGTGCCAGCAGTTATGGCAAAAACTACGAGCAGTACTTC
d_call: TRBD2; v_call: TRBV4-1; clone_size: once; j_call: TRBJ2-3; cdr3_length: 21; cdr3_aa: CASSQGRSRLAGGPSTDTQYF; cdr3_nt: TGCGCCAGCAGCCAAGGACGGTCCCGGCTAGCGGGAGGGCCCAGCACAGATACGCAGTATTTT
d_call: TRBD2; v_call: TRBV10-2; clone_size: -; j_call: TRBJ2-7; cdr3_length: 15; cdr3_aa: CASRELAGGPYEQYF; cdr3_nt: TGCGCCAGCAGGGAACTAGCGGGAGGGCCCTACGAGCAGTACTTC
d_call: -; v_call: TRBV27; clone_size: -; j_call: TRBJ1-1; cdr3_length: 14; cdr3_aa: CASSLRLAGTEAFF; cdr3_nt: TGTGCCAGCAGTTTAAGGCTGGCGGGCACTGAAGCTTTCTTT
d_call: TRBD1; v_call: TRBV27; clone_size: -; j_call: TRBJ1-6; cdr3_length: 15; cdr3_aa: CASRRDRVGRSPLHF; cdr3_nt: TGTGCCAGCAGACGGGACAGGGTCGGCCGTTCACCCCTCCACTTT
d_call: -; v_call: TRBV5-5; clone_size: -; j_call: TRBJ2-7; cdr3_length: 15; cdr3_aa: CASSFGLASSYEQYF; cdr3_nt: TGTGCCAGCAGCTTTGGGCTAGCGTCCTCCTACGAGCAGTACTTC
d_call: -; v_call: TRBV11-1; clone_size: -; j_call: TRBJ2-7; cdr3_length: 13; cdr3_aa: CASSTSSGREQYF; cdr3_nt: TGTGCCAGCAGCACCTCTTCGGGACGCGAGCAGTACTTC
d_call: TRBD1; v_call: TRBV4-1; clone_size: -; j_call: TRBJ1-5; cdr3_length: 18; cdr3_aa: CASSQEGTGMISNQPQHF; cdr3_nt: TGCGCCAGCAGCCAAGAAGGGACAGGGATGATCAGCAATCAGCCCCAGCATTTT
d_call: -; v_call: TRBV19; clone_size: once; j_call: TRBJ2-7; cdr3_length: 14; cdr3_aa: CASSISFGSYEQYF; cdr3_nt: TGTGCCAGTAGTATTAGTTTTGGCTCCTACGAGCAGTACTTC
d_call: TRBD1; v_call: TRBV29-1; clone_size: -; j_call: TRBJ2-7; cdr3_length: 16; cdr3_aa: CSVAGTGTGGIYEQYF; cdr3_nt: TGCAGCGTTGCTGGGACCGGGACAGGGGGCATCTACGAGCAGTACTTC
d_call: -; v_call: TRBV21-1; clone_size: -; j_call: TRBJ2-1; cdr3_length: 20; cdr3_aa: CASSPSPGTSGRRFYNEQFF; cdr3_nt: TGTGCCAGCAGCCCATCACCCGGGACTAGCGGGAGACGTTTCTACAATGAGCAGTTCTTC
d_call: -; v_call: TRBV7-8; clone_size: -; j_call: TRBJ1-1; cdr3_length: 14; cdr3_aa: CASSLRTGYTEAFF; cdr3_nt: TGTGCCAGCAGCCTGAGAACAGGGTATACTGAAGCTTTCTTT
d_call: -; v_call: TRBV9; clone_size: -; j_call: TRBJ2-1; cdr3_length: 14; cdr3_aa: CASSVFQSAVEQFF; cdr3_nt: TGTGCCAGCAGCGTATTCCAGTCGGCGGTTGAGCAGTTCTTC
d_call: TRBD1; v_call: TRBV7-9; clone_size: -; j_call: TRBJ1-4; cdr3_length: 13; cdr3_aa: CASSETGVEKLFF; cdr3_nt: TGTGCCAGCAGCGAGACAGGGGTTGAAAAACTGTTTTTT
d_call: TRBD1; v_call: TRBV9; clone_size: -; j_call: TRBJ2-7; cdr3_length: 16; cdr3_aa: CASSVVPDRATYEQYF; cdr3_nt: TGTGCCAGCAGCGTAGTCCCTGACAGGGCCACCTACGAGCAGTACTTC
d_call: TRBD2; v_call: TRBV9; clone_size: -; j_call: TRBJ2-3; cdr3_length: 17; cdr3_aa: CASSVAGTSLSTDTQYF; cdr3_nt: TGTGCCAGCAGCGTAGCCGGGACTAGTCTTAGTACAGATACGCAGTATTTT
d_call: -; v_call: TRBV6-1; clone_size: -; j_call: TRBJ2-5; cdr3_length: 15; cdr3_aa: CASRARSERQETQYF; cdr3_nt: TGTGCCAGCAGGGCCCGGAGTGAGCGACAAGAGACCCAGTACTTC
d_call: TRBD1; v_call: TRBV2; clone_size: -; j_call: TRBJ2-2; cdr3_length: 15; cdr3_aa: CASSDRQGVTGELFF; cdr3_nt: TGTGCCAGCAGTGACCGCCAGGGGGTGACCGGGGAGCTGTTTTTT
d_call: TRBD1; v_call: TRBV11-2; clone_size: -; j_call: TRBJ1-1; cdr3_length: 17; cdr3_aa: CASSFPSGTGTNTEAFF; cdr3_nt: TGTGCCAGCAGCTTCCCCTCCGGGACAGGGACGAACACTGAAGCTTTCTTT
d_call: TRBD1; v_call: TRBV11-2; clone_size: -; j_call: TRBJ2-3; cdr3_length: 16; cdr3_aa: CASSFSGTGATDTQYF; cdr3_nt: TGTGCCAGCAGCTTTTCCGGGACAGGGGCCACAGATACGCAGTATTTT
d_call: TRBD1; v_call: TRBV7-9; clone_size: -; j_call: TRBJ2-7; cdr3_length: 15; cdr3_aa: CASSPRGPQSYEQYF; cdr3_nt: TGTGCCAGCAGCCCGAGGGGGCCCCAATCCTACGAGCAGTACTTC
d_call: TRBD2; v_call: TRBV23-1; clone_size: -; j_call: TRBJ2-7; cdr3_length: 17; cdr3_aa: CASSQSGLAGDLYEQYF; cdr3_nt: TGCGCCAGCAGTCAATCAGGACTGGCGGGAGATCTCTACGAGCAGTACTTC
d_call: TRBD2; v_call: TRBV4-2; clone_size: once; j_call: TRBJ2-7; cdr3_length: 16; cdr3_aa: CASSQLTSGTPYEQYF; cdr3_nt: TGTGCCAGCAGCCAGCTCACTAGCGGGACCCCCTACGAGCAGTACTTC
d_call: -; v_call: TRBV6-5; clone_size: -; j_call: TRBJ2-4; cdr3_length: 14; cdr3_aa: CASSAGTYKNIQYF; cdr3_nt: TGTGCCAGCAGCGCAGGGACATACAAAAACATTCAGTACTTC
d_call: -; v_call: TRBV7-6; clone_size: -; j_call: TRBJ2-3; cdr3_length: 16; cdr3_aa: CASSLARGAGTDTQYF; cdr3_nt: TGTGCCAGCAGCCTCGCCAGGGGGGCTGGCACAGATACGCAGTATTTT
d_call: -; v_call: TRBV10-2; clone_size: -; j_call: TRBJ1-2; cdr3_length: 15; cdr3_aa: CASSELVGRGYGYTF; cdr3_nt: TGCGCCAGCAGTGAGCTGGTGGGCAGGGGCTATGGCTACACCTTC
d_call: -; v_call: TRBV6-5; clone_size: -; j_call: TRBJ1-1; cdr3_length: 12; cdr3_aa: CASLGVGTEAFF; cdr3_nt: TGTGCCAGCCTCGGGGTGGGGACTGAAGCTTTCTTT
d_call: -; v_call: TRBV5-1; clone_size: -; j_call: TRBJ1-6; cdr3_length: 10; cdr3_aa: CASSHSPLHF; cdr3_nt: TGCGCCAGCAGCCACTCCCCCCTCCACTTT
d_call: TRBD1; v_call: TRBV9; clone_size: -; j_call: TRBJ1-4; cdr3_length: 13; cdr3_aa: CASRDRFGEKLFF; cdr3_nt: TGTGCCAGCAGGGACAGGTTCGGGGAAAAACTGTTTTTT